These 21 T cell receptor beta chains originate from one sample sequenced in a study of CD8+ T cells in alopecia areata. cDNA serving as the sequencing template came from extracted, reverse transcribed RNA. The protocol was immunoSEQ multiplex PCR, while the TCRdb copy is restricted to in-frame clones and leaves out a portion. Of about 130,000 clones listed, roughly three fifths are singletons. The starting material was CD4+ T cells sorted from blood, obtained at week 0. The receptors shown here come from a human donor with alopecia areata.

This chain uses TRBV18 with TRBJ1-1; 9 nucleotides line up with TRBD1. This CDR3 comprises 16 residues. Trimming at V came to 4 bases and at J to 10 bases, leaving 16 bases not matched to a gene. Germline CDR1 KGHSH, CDR2 LQKENI. This CDR3 reads CASSLLAGDREGRAFF. The CDR3 DNA reads TGTGCCAGCTCACTCTTGGCCGGGGACAGGGAGGGAAGAGCTTTCTTT.

V usage is TRBV14 and J usage is TRBJ2-1; the D gene is possibly TRBD2 (6 bases). Germline V gene lookup returns CDR1 SGHDN and CDR2 FVKESK. This CDR3 region has 15 residues. V lost 5 bases, J lost 7 bases, and 18 bases lay in between. The CDR3 DNA follows: TGTGCCAGCAGCATCAGCGGGCGATTCGGTAATGAGCAGTTCTTC. Encoded protein: CASSISGRFGNEQFF.

The rearrangement joins TRBV7-9 to TRBJ1-4, with 9 bases identical to TRBD1. J was trimmed by 8 bases and V by 5 bases; bases with no gene match: 12. CDR3 length: 16 amino acids. The germline CDR1 and CDR2 sequences are SEHNR and FQNEAQ (reference sequence). The CDR3 here is CASSAGQGPSGEKLFF. In DNA, the CDR3 is TGTGCCAGCAGCGCGGGACAGGGCCCTTCTGGAGAAAAACTGTTTTTT.

The chain combines TRBV4-2 with TRBJ2-7; 8 nucleotides agree with TRBD1. Trimming cost V 3 bases and J 3 bases; bases outside gene matches: 7. The CDR3 has 15 residues. CDR1 and CDR2 (germline): LGHNA, YNFKEQ. The CDR3 nucleotides are TGTGCCAGCAGCCAGAGACAGGGGACCCTCTACGAGCAGTACTTC. Amino acids: CASSQRQGTLYEQYF.

This rearrangement joins TRBV30 to TRBJ1-1; D ambiguous. Germline assignment: CDR1 GTSNPN and CDR2 SVGIG (reference sequence). The CDR3 is made up of 12 amino acids. V was trimmed by 2 bases and J by 1 base, leaving 5 bases between them. Here the CDR3 reads CAWSLGNTEAFF. Written as DNA, the CDR3 is TGTGCCTGGAGTCTCGGGAACACTGAAGCTTTCTTT. Using reference TRBV30 and TRBJ1-1 for the parts outside the CDR3, the full variable domain is SQTIHQWPATLVQPVGSPLSLECTVEGTSNPNLYWYRQAAGRGLQLLFYSVGIGQISSEVPQNLSASRPQDRQFILSSKKLLLSDSGFYLCAWSLGNTEAFFGQGTRLTVV.

The sample holds a few counts of this clone. V is TRBV5-1 and J is TRBJ2-3; D is unresolved. The V gene's germline CDR1 is SGHRS and CDR2 YFSETQ. This CDR3 has 14 residues. The V and J ends lost 4 bases and 6 bases respectively, with 15 bases between them. The CDR3 sequence is CASSEIHVRDTQYF. The CDR3 nucleotides read TGCGCCAGCAGCGAAATCCATGTTCGTGATACGCAGTATTTT.

This chain links TRBV2 with TRBJ2-4; TRBD2 agrees at 9 bases. The length of the CDR3 is 15 residues. J was trimmed by 3 bases and V by 6 bases; bases with no gene match: 6. From germline, CDR1 is SNHLY and CDR2 FYNNEI. The CDR3 DNA sequence: TGTGCCAGCAGAAGGGGACTAGCTGGCAAAAACATTCAGTACTTC. This gives the protein CASRRGLAGKNIQYF.

The CDR3 region has the DNA TGTGCCAGCAGCCTTGGACGGGAGATAGGCTACGAGCAGTACTTC. Protein product: CASSLGREIGYEQYF. J is TRBJ2-7 and V is TRBV5-6; possible D gene TRBD2, 6 bases. V gave up 4 bases and J gave up 3 bases, with 17 bases separating them. This CDR3 spans 15 amino acids. Per the germline V gene, CDR1 is SGHDT and CDR2 is YYEEEE.

This clone turned up a few times. The chain combines TRBV6-5 with TRBJ1-1; 8 bases line up with TRBD1. The CDR3 is 11 amino acids. Trimming removed 6 bases from V and 8 bases from J; junction bases left unmatched: 2. In germline, CDR1 is MNHEY, CDR2 SVGAGI. The DNA for the CDR3 is TGTGCCAGCAGGGACAGGGCAGAAGCTTTCTTT. Amino acid sequence: CASRDRAEAFF.

The chain employs TRBV5-1 and TRBJ2-3; possible D gene TRBD2, 5 bases. Germline V lookup: CDR1 SGHRS, CDR2 YFSETQ. Trimming took off 0 bases at V and 3 bases at J, with 8 bases between the two ends. The CDR3 covers 14 residues. The chain's CDR3 is CASSLERGTDTQYF. In DNA form, the CDR3 reads TGCGCCAGCAGCTTGGAGAGAGGGACAGATACGCAGTATTTT.

J is TRBJ1-2 and V is TRBV2, with 8 positions matching TRBD1. Germline assignment: CDR1 SNHLY and CDR2 FYNNEI. CDR3 length equals 18 residues. The V gene end was trimmed by 8 bases and the J gene end by 3 bases; junction bases not matched to a gene: 20. The CDR3 coding sequence is TGTGCCAGCTCAAACTTCCGGGACAGGTCGCGTGAGGACTATGGCTACACCTTC. The encoded protein is CASSNFRDRSREDYGYTF.

This chain links TRBV15 with TRBJ1-3; D gene uncertain. Trimming took 5 bases from V and 0 from J, leaving 11 bases between them. The V gene's germline CDR1 is LNHNV and CDR2 YYDKDF (reference sequence). The CDR3 totals 15 residues. The CDR3 region is CATSPRTGSGNTIYF. In DNA form, the CDR3 reads TGTGCCACCAGCCCTCGGACCGGCTCTGGAAACACCATATATTTT. The whole variable domain, filled in from reference TRBV15 and TRBJ1-3, reads DAMVIQNPRYQVTQFGKPVTLSCSQTLNHNVMYWYQQKSSQAPKLLFHYYDKDFNNEADTPDNFQSRRPNTSFCFLDIRSPGLGDTAMYLCATSPRTGSGNTIYFGEGSWLTVV.

The chain couples TRBV5-6 to TRBJ1-4, with no clear D. The germline V gene encodes CDR1 SGHDT and CDR2 YYEEEE. The CDR3 extends over 13 amino acids. The V end lost 2 bases, the J end lost 8 bases, and 10 bases lay between the germline ends. The CDR3 here is CASSFSYREKLFF. The CDR3 coding sequence is TGTGCCAGCAGCTTTTCGTACCGAGAAAAACTGTTTTTT.

The CDR3 is CASSRTSGTYNEQFF. The CDR3, as DNA: TGTGCCAGCTCGCGGACTAGCGGTACATACAATGAGCAGTTCTTC. J is TRBJ2-1 and V is TRBV18; 10 bases line up with TRBD2. CDR3 length: 15 amino acids. The germline CDR1 and CDR2 sequences are KGHSH and LQKENI. Trimming at V came to 6 bases and at J to 4 bases, leaving 6 bases not matched to a gene.

CDR3 sequence (DNA): TGTGCCAGCGGGAGGGCCGGGGAGCTGTTTTTT. Translated, it gives CASGRAGELFF. The chain employs TRBV11-2 and TRBJ2-2; 7 bases agree with TRBD2. This CDR3 has 11 residues. V dropped 8 bases and J dropped 6; count of bases not matched to a gene: 0. CDR1 SGHAT and CDR2 FQNNGV come from the germline V gene.

The CDR3 spells CASSEDQGGTDTQYF. The CDR3 bases are TGTGCCAGCAGTGAAGACCAGGGGGGCACAGATACGCAGTATTTT. This chain connects TRBV25-1 to TRBJ2-3; 7 bases are a match to TRBD1. The V gene end was trimmed by 2 bases and the J gene end by 1 base; junction bases not matched to a gene: 3. The CDR3 totals 15 residues. CDR1 and CDR2 (germline): MGHDK, SYGVNS.

The chain links TRBV5-4 to TRBJ2-7; D is unresolved. V shed 0 bases and J shed 0 bases, with 10 bases lying between them. The germline CDR1 and CDR2 sequences are SGHNT and YYREEE (reference sequence). There are 15 residues in the CDR3. CDR3 protein: CASSLGPEDSYEQYF. CDR3 nucleotides: TGTGCCAGCAGCTTGGGGCCAGAGGACTCCTACGAGCAGTACTTC.

CDR3 loop: CASSPMGVNTEAFF. The DNA of the CDR3 is TGTGCCAGCTCACCAATGGGGGTGAACACTGAAGCTTTCTTT. The gene calls are TRBV18 and TRBJ1-1; D is possibly TRBD1 (5 bases). Germline values: CDR1 KGHSH, CDR2 LQKENI. The V gene lost 2 bases and the J gene lost 0 bases, with 7 bases spanning the gap. CDR3 size: 14 residues.

This clone showed up just a few times. The rearrangement joins TRBV11-2 to TRBJ2-5; D might be TRBD2 (6 bases). Trimming pared 5 bases from V and 3 bases from J, leaving 16 bases between. Germline CDR1 SGHAT, CDR2 FQNNGV. The CDR3 has 15 amino acids. CDR3 sequence: CASSHPGTAKETQYF. The CDR3 DNA is TGTGCCAGCAGCCACCCCGGGACTGCAAAAGAGACCCAGTACTTC. Full variable domain (outside the CDR3, taken from reference TRBV11-2 and TRBJ2-5): EAGVAQSPRYKIIEKRQSVAFWCNPISGHATLYWYQQILGQGPKLLIQFQNNGVVDDSQLPKDRFSAERLKGVDSTLKIQPAKLEDSAVYLCASSHPGTAKETQYFGPGTRLLVL.

The rearrangement uses TRBV2 and TRBJ2-4, with a weak D call TRBD2 (6 bases). CDR1 and CDR2 (germline): SNHLY, FYNNEI. The CDR3 length is 13 residues. Trimming pared 7 bases from V and 9 bases from J, leaving 16 bases between. CDR3 in amino acids: CASKGGDMGIQYF. CDR3 coding DNA: TGTGCCAGCAAAGGCGGGGATATGGGCATTCAGTACTTC. Full variable domain (remainder filled in from reference TRBV2 and TRBJ2-4): EPEVTQTPSHQVTQMGQEVILRCVPISNHLYFYWYRQILGQKVEFLVSFYNNEISEKSEIFDDQFSVERPDGSNFTLKIRSTKLEDSAMYFCASKGGDMGIQYFGAGTRLSVL.

This clone appeared once. The chain links TRBV9 to TRBJ2-7; possibly TRBD1 or TRBD2 for D (6 bases each). Trimming stripped 4 bases from V and 0 bases from J, with 14 bases between. The length of the CDR3 is 15 residues. Germline CDR1 reads SGDLS; CDR2 reads YYNGEE. Here the CDR3 DNA reads TGTGCCAGCAGCTCGGGGGCGGCGAACTCCTACGAGCAGTACTTC. Its translation: CASSSGAANSYEQYF.